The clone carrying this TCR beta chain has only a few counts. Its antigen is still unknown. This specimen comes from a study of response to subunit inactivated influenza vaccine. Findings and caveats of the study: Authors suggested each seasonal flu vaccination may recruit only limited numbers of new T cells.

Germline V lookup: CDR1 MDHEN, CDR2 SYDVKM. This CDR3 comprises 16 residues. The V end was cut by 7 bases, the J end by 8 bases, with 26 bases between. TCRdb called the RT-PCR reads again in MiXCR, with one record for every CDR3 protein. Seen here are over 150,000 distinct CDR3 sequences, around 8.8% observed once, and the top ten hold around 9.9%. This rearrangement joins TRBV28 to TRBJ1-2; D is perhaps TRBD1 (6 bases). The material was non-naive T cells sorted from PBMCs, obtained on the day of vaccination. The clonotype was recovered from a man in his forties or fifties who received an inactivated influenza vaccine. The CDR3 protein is CASTRGLWGRPSGYTF. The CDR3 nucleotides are TGTGCCAGCACCCGGGGGCTCTGGGGCAGGCCATCGGGCTACACCTTC.